This T cell receptor beta chain was sequenced in a study of cytomegalovirus exposure and HLA in healthy donors. To note about this clone: Its specificity is not known.

From germline, CDR1 is SQVTM and CDR2 ANQGSEA. This CDR3 spans 13 amino acids. Trimming left V 5 bases short and J 4 bases short, with 14 bases between. General observations from the study: What a later analysis reportedly showed was that an Asian-associated ancestry cluster had fewer N-insertions than the roughly 670-donor mean.

With 60 Vbeta and 13 Jbeta primers, the PCR was carried out. This table comes from immunoSEQ multiplex PCR, and its TCRdb copy is limited to in-frame clones, with some not included. The sample yields about 110,000 clones, around 77% seen once. The TCR originated in a woman in her 40s in good health and CMV-seropositive. The V call is TRBV29-1, the J call TRBJ1-1; no reliable D call. Sequencing input: PBMCs. The CDR3: CSVQSEGGTEAFF. In DNA, the CDR3 is TGCAGCGTTCAGTCCGAAGGAGGCACTGAAGCTTTCTTT.